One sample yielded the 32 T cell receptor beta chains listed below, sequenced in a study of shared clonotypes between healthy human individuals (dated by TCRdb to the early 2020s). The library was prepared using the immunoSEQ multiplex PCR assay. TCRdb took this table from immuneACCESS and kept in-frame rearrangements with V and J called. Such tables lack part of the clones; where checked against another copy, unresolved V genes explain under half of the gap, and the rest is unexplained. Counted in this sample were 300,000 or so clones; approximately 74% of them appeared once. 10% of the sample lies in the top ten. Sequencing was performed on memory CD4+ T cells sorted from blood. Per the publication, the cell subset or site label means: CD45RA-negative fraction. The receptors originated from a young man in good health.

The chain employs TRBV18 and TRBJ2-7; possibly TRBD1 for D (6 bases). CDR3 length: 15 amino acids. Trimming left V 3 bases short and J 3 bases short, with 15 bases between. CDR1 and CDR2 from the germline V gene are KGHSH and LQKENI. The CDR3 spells CASSPPKQGNYEQYF. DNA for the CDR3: TGTGCCAGCTCACCCCCAAAACAGGGCAACTACGAGCAGTACTTC. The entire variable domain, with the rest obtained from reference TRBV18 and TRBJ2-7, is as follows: NAGVMQNPRHLVRRRGQEARLRCSPMKGHSHVYWYRQLPEEGLKFMVYLQKENIIDESGMPKERFSAEFPKEGPSILRIQQVVRGDSAAYFCASSPPKQGNYEQYFGPGTRLTVT.

The CDR3 coding sequence is TGTGCCAGCAGTATTAGGGGAAGGGATGGCTACACCTTC. This translates into CASSIRGRDGYTF. The J gene is TRBJ1-2, the V gene TRBV27, with D possibly being TRBD1 (5 bases). This CDR3 is 13 amino acids long. Germline V lookup: CDR1 MNHEY, CDR2 SMNVEV (reference sequence). Trimming took 5 bases from V and 6 from J, leaving 13 bases between them.

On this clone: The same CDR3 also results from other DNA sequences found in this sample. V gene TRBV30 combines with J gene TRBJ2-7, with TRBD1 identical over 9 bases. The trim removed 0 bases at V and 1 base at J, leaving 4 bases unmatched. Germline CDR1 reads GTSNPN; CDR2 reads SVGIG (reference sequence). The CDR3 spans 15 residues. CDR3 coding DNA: TGTGCCTGGAGTGTGACAGGGACAGGGTCCTACGAGCAGTACTTC. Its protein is CAWSVTGTGSYEQYF.

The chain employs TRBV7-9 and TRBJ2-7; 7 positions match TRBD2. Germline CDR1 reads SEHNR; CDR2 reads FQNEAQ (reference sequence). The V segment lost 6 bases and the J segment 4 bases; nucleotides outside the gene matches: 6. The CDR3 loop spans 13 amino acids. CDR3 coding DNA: TGTGCCAGCAGAAGGGAGGGCTCATACGAGCAGTACTTC. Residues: CASRREGSYEQYF. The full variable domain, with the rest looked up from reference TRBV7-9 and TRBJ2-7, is DTGVSQNPRHKITKRGQNVTFRCDPISEHNRLYWYRQTLGQGPEFLTYFQNEAQLEKSRLLSDRFSAERPKGSFSTLEIQRTEQGDSAMYLCASRREGSYEQYFGPGTRLTVT.

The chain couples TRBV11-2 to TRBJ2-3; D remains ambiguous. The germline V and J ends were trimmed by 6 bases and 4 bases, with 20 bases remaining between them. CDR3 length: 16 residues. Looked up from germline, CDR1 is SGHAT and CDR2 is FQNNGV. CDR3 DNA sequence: TGTGCCAGCAGGCCAGTTCGGAGCGTAGGGTCAGATACGCAGTATTTT. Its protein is CASRPVRSVGSDTQYF.

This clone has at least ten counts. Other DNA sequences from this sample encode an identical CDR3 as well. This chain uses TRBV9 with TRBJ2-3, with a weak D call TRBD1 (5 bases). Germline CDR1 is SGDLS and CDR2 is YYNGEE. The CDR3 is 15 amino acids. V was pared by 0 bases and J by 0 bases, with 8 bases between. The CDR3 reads CASSVVGASTDTQYF. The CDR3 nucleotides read TGTGCCAGCAGCGTAGTAGGGGCTAGCACAGATACGCAGTATTTT.

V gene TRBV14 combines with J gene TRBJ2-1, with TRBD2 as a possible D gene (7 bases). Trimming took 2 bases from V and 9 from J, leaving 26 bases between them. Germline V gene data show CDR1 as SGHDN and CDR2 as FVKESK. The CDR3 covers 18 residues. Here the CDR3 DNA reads TGTGCCAGCAGCCAATCCCCCAGGGGAGCGGGATATTTGACTGAGCAGTTCTTC. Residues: CASSQSPRGAGYLTEQFF.

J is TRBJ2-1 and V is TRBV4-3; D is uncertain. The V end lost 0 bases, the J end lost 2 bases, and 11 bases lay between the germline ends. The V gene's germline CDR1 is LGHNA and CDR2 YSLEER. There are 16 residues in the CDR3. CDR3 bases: TGCGCCAGCAGCCAAGACGTTGGGTATACCTACAATGAGCAGTTCTTC. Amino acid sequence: CASSQDVGYTYNEQFF.

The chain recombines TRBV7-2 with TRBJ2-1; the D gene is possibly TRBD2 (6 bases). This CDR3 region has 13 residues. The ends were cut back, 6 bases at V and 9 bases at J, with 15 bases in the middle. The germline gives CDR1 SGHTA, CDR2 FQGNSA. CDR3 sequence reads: CASSGGVGGEQFF. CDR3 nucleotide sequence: TGTGCCAGCAGTGGAGGGGTGGGCGGTGAGCAGTTCTTC.

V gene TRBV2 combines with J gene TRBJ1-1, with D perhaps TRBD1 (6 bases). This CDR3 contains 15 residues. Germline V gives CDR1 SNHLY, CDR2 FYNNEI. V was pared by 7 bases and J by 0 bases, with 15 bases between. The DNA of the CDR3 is TGTGCCAGCACCAAGGACAGAGCAATGAACACTGAAGCTTTCTTT. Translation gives CASTKDRAMNTEAFF.

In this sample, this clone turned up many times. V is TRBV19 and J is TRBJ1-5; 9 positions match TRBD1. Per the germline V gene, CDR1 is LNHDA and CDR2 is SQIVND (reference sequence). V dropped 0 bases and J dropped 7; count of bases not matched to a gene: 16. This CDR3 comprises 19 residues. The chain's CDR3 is CASSIDLLEGQGVGQPQHF. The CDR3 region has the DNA TGTGCCAGTAGTATAGATCTATTGGAGGGACAGGGTGTTGGGCAGCCCCAGCATTTT.

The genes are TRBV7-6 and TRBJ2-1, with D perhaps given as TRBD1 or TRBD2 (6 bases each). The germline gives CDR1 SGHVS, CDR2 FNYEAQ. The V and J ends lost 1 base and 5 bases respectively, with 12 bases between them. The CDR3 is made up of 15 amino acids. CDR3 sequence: CASSLGPGDNNEQFF. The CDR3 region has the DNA TGTGCCAGCAGCTTAGGCCCGGGGGACAACAATGAGCAGTTCTTC.

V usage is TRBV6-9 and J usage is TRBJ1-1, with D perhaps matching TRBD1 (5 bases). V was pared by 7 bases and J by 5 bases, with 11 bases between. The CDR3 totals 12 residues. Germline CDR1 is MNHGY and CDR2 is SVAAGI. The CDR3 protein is CASTSGGTEAFF. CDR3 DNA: TGTGCCAGCACTTCCGGGGGTACTGAAGCTTTCTTT.

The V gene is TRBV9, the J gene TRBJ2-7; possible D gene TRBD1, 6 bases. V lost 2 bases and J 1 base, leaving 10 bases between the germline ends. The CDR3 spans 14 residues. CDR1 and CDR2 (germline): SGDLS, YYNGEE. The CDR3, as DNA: TGTGCCAGCAGCGTCCAGGGGTCGTCCTACGAGCAGTACTTC. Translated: CASSVQGSSYEQYF.

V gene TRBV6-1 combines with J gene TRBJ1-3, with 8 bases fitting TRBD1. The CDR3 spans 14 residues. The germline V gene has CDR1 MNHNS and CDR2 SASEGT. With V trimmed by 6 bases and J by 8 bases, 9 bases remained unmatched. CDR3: CASRTRQGLYTIYF. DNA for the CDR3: TGTGCCAGCAGGACCCGACAGGGGCTATACACCATATATTTT.

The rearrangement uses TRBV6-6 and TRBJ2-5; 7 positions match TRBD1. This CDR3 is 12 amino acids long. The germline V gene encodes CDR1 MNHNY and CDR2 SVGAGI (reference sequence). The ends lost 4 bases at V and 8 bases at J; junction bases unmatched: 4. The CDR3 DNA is TGTGCCAGCAGTTCCGACAGGGCCACCCAGTACTTC. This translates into CASSSDRATQYF.

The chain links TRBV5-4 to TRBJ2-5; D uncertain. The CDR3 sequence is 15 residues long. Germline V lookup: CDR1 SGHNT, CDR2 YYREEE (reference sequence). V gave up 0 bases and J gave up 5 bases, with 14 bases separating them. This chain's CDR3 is CASSLGPNAQETQYF. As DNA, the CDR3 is TGTGCCAGCAGCTTGGGGCCGAACGCTCAGGAGACCCAGTACTTC.

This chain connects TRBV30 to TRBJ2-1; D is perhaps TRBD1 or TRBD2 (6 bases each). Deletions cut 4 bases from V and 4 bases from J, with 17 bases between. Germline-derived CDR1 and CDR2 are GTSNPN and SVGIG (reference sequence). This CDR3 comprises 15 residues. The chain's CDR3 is CAWTEGVAVYNEQFF. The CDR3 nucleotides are TGTGCCTGGACGGAGGGGGTAGCGGTATACAATGAGCAGTTCTTC.

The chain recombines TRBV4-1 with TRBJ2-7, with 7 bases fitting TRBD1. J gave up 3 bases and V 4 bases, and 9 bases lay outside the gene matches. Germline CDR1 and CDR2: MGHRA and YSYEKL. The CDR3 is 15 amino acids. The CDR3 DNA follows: TGCGCCAGCAGCCGCGACAGGGCCCTCAACTACGAGCAGTACTTC. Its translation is CASSRDRALNYEQYF.

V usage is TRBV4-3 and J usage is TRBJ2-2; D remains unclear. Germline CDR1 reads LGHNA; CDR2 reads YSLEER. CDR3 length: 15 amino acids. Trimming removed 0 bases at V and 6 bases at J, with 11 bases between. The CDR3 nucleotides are TGCGCCAGCAGCCAAGAAACAGCCCCACCCGGGGAGCTGTTTTTT. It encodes CASSQETAPPGELFF.

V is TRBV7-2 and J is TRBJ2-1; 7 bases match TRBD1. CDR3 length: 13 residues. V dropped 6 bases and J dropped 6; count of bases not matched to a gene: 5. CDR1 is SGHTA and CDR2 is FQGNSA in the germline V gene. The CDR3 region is CASRTGTVNEQFF. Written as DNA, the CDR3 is TGTGCCAGCAGAACCGGGACAGTCAATGAGCAGTTCTTC.

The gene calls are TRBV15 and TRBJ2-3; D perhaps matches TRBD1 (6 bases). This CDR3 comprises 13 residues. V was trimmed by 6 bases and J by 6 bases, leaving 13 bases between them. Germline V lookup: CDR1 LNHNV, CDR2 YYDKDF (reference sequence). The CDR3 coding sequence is TGTGCCACCAGTCCCAGGGGCTCGGATACGCAGTATTTT. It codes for CATSPRGSDTQYF. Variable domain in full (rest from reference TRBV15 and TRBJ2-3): DAMVIQNPRYQVTQFGKPVTLSCSQTLNHNVMYWYQQKSSQAPKLLFHYYDKDFNNEADTPDNFQSRRPNTSFCFLDIRSPGLGDTAMYLCATSPRGSDTQYFGPGTRLTVL.

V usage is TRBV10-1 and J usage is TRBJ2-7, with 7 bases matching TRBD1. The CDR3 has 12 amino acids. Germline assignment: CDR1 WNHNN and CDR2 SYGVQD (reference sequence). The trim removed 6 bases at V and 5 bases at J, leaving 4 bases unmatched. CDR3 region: CASRTGVHEQYF. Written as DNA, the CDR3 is TGCGCCAGCAGAACAGGGGTCCACGAGCAGTACTTC.

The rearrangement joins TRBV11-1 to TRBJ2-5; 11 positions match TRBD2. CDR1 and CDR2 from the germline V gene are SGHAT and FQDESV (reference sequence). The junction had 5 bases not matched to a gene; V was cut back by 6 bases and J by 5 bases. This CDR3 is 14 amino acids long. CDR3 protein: CASRRLAGRETQYF. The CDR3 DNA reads TGTGCCAGCAGAAGACTAGCGGGACGGGAGACCCAGTACTTC.

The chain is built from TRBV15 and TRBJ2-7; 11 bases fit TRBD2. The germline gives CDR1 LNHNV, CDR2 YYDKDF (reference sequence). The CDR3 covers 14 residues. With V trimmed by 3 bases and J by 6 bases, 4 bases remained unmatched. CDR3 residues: CATSRGLAATEQYF. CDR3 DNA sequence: TGTGCCACCAGCAGGGGACTAGCGGCTACCGAGCAGTACTTC.

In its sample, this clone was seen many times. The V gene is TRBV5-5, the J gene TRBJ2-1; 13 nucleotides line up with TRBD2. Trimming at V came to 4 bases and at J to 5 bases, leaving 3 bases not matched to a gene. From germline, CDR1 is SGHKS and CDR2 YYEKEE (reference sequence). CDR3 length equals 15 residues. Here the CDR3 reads CASSLTSGRNNEQFF. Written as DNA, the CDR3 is TGTGCCAGCAGCCTGACTAGCGGGAGGAACAATGAGCAGTTCTTC.

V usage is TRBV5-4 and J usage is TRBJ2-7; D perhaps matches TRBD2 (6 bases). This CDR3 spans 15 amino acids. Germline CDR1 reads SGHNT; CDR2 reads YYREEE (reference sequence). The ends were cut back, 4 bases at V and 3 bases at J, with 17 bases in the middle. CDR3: CASSLGSSELYEQYF. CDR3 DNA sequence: TGTGCCAGCAGCCTGGGGTCTAGCGAGCTCTACGAGCAGTACTTC. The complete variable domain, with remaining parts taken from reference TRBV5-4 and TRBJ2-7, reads ETGVTQSPTHLIKTRGQQVTLRCSSQSGHNTVSWYQQALGQGPQFIFQYYREEENGRGNFPPRFSGLQFPNYSSELNVNALELDDSALYLCASSLGSSELYEQYFGPGTRLTVT.

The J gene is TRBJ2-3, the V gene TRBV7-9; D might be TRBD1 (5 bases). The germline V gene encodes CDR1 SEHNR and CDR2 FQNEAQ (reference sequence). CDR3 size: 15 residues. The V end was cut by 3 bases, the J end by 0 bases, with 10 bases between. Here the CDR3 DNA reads TGTGCCAGCAGCTTTGGCGACAGTAGCACAGATACGCAGTATTTT. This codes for CASSFGDSSTDTQYF.

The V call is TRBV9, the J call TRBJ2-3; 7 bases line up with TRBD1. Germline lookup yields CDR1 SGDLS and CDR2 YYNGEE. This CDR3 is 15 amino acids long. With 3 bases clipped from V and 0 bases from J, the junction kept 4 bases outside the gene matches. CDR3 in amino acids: CASSDGTASTDTQYF. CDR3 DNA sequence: TGTGCCAGCAGCGACGGGACAGCTAGCACAGATACGCAGTATTTT.

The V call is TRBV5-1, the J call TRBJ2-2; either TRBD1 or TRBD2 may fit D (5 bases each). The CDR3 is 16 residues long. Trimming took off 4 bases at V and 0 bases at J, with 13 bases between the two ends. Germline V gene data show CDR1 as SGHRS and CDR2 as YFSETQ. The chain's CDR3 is CASSGPGRTNTGELFF. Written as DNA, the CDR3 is TGCGCCAGCAGCGGACCGGGACGTACGAACACCGGGGAGCTGTTTTTT. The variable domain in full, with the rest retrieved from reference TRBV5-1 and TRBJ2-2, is KAGVTQTPRYLIKTRGQQVTLSCSPISGHRSVSWYQQTPGQGLQFLFEYFSETQRNKGNFPGRFSGRQFSNSRSEMNVSTLELGDSALYLCASSGPGRTNTGELFFGEGSRLTVL.

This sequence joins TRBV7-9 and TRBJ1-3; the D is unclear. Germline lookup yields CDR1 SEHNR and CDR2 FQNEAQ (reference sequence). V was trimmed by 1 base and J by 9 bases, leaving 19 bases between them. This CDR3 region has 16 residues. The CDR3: CASSLGSGPGLGTIYF. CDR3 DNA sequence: TGTGCCAGCAGCTTAGGCAGCGGCCCAGGTTTGGGCACCATATATTTT.

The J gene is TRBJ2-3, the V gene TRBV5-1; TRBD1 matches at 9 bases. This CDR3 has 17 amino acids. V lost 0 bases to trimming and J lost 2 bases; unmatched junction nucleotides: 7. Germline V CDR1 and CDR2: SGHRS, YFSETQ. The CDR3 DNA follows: TGCGCCAGCAGCTTGGGATCCGGGACAGGGTTCACAGATACGCAGTATTTT. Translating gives CASSLGSGTGFTDTQYF.